This passage covers 22 T cell receptor beta chains from one sample sequenced in a study of blood T cell repertoires in COVID-19. TCRdb's table, derived via immunoSEQ multiplex PCR, lists solely in-frame clones and lacks some. The sample includes about 150,000 clones, 90% of them seen just once. The sample was peripheral blood. The receptors here all came from a man aged 45-60 years with acute or convalescent COVID-19.

V gene TRBV19 combines with J gene TRBJ1-4; D gene uncertain. Germline CDR1 reads LNHDA; CDR2 reads SQIVND (reference sequence). The CDR3 contains 15 residues. Trimming stripped 5 bases from V and 7 bases from J, with 17 bases between. The CDR3 loop reads CASSSSSGVAEKLFF. The CDR3 nucleotides read TGTGCCAGTAGTTCGTCGAGTGGAGTGGCTGAAAAACTGTTTTTT.

The V and J genes are TRBV2 and TRBJ2-5; 7 positions agree with TRBD1. This CDR3 is built from 11 residues. Looked up from germline, CDR1 is SNHLY and CDR2 is FYNNEI. As DNA, the CDR3 is TGTGGACAGGGACCAAGAGAGACCCAGTACTTC. Translating gives CGQGPRETQYF.

The chain employs TRBV5-1 and TRBJ1-4; TRBD1 matches at 7 bases. Germline V gene data show CDR1 as SGHRS and CDR2 as YFSETQ. The V gene end was trimmed by 3 bases and the J gene end by 2 bases; junction bases not matched to a gene: 4. The CDR3 runs 15 residues. Here the CDR3 reads CASSSTGETNEKLFF. DNA for the CDR3: TGCGCCAGCAGCTCCACAGGGGAGACTAATGAAAAACTGTTTTTT.

In this sample, this clone turned up a few times. The CDR3 region has the DNA TGTGCCAGCAGTTTGGCCTGGGTCTCCGGGGGCTATGGCTACACCTTC. Protein: CASSLAWVSGGYGYTF. The chain combines TRBV28 with TRBJ1-2; tentatively, D is TRBD1 (5 bases). The V end was cut by 3 bases, the J end by 4 bases, with 18 bases between. The CDR3 is 16 residues long. Germline V gives CDR1 MDHEN, CDR2 SYDVKM.

J is TRBJ1-6 and V is TRBV7-9, with D tentatively TRBD1 (6 bases). The CDR3 is made up of 15 amino acids. Trimming took 1 base from V and 6 from J, leaving 10 bases between them. CDR1 is SEHNR, CDR2 FQNEAQ, per germline (reference sequence). CDR3 DNA sequence: TGTGCCAGCAGCTTAGAACAGGGCGTTAATTCACCCCTCCACTTT. Translation gives CASSLEQGVNSPLHF. Full variable domain (outside the CDR3, taken from reference TRBV7-9 and TRBJ1-6): DTGVSQNPRHKITKRGQNVTFRCDPISEHNRLYWYRQTLGQGPEFLTYFQNEAQLEKSRLLSDRFSAERPKGSFSTLEIQRTEQGDSAMYLCASSLEQGVNSPLHFGNGTRLTVT.

The CDR3 spells CASSISGGSNEQFF. CDR3 DNA sequence: TGCGCCAGCAGTATATCGGGGGGGAGCAATGAGCAGTTCTTC. The chain links TRBV4-1 to TRBJ2-1; 8 bases are shared with TRBD2. Trimming took 6 bases from V and 6 from J; bases not matched to a gene: 7. Germline V CDR1 and CDR2: MGHRA, YSYEKL. The CDR3 has 14 residues.

This rearrangement joins TRBV10-3 to TRBJ2-1; possible D gene TRBD1, 5 bases. The germline CDR1 and CDR2 sequences are ENHRY and SYGVKD. This CDR3 is built from 15 residues. Trimming removed 6 bases from V and 0 bases from J, with 12 bases in between. CDR3 amino acids: CAISPGSSSYNEQFF. CDR3 bases: TGTGCCATCAGCCCAGGGTCGAGCTCCTACAATGAGCAGTTCTTC.

The chain links TRBV7-2 to TRBJ2-2; 8 bases are shared with TRBD2. The germline V gene has CDR1 SGHTA and CDR2 FQGNSA. The CDR3 extends over 15 amino acids. The ends lost 4 bases at V and 6 bases at J; junction bases unmatched: 7. This CDR3 is CASSSSGGGPGELFF. CDR3 in DNA: TGTGCCAGCAGCTCGTCCGGGGGGGGACCCGGGGAGCTGTTTTTT.

V is TRBV15 and J is TRBJ1-5; perhaps TRBD1 as D (5 bases). The V end was cut by 0 bases, the J end by 15 bases, with 15 bases between. The CDR3 length is 13 residues. Germline CDR1 LNHNV, CDR2 YYDKDF (reference sequence). CDR3 coding DNA: TGTGCCACCAGCAGAGAGTCCAGGGAGGGTCTGCATTTT. Translation: CATSRESREGLHF.

This chain connects TRBV19 to TRBJ1-1; TRBD1 agrees at 7 bases. V gave up 5 bases and J gave up 1 base; unmatched junction bases: 4. Germline CDR1 LNHDA, CDR2 SQIVND (reference sequence). The length of the CDR3 is 14 residues. CDR3: CASSVGTANTEAFF. In nucleotides, the CDR3 is TGTGCCAGTAGTGTGGGGACAGCGAACACTGAAGCTTTCTTT.

The CDR3 is CASSRTWEQDSTDTQYF. CDR3 nucleotides: TGTGCCAGCAGCCGCACTTGGGAACAGGACAGCACAGATACGCAGTATTTT. The rearrangement uses TRBV7-3 and TRBJ2-3, with D perhaps TRBD1 (5 bases). In germline, CDR1 is SGHTA, CDR2 FQGTGA. The CDR3 covers 17 residues. The V end lost 5 bases, the J end lost 0 bases, and 18 bases lay between the germline ends.

The J gene is TRBJ2-3, the V gene TRBV28; weak D call: TRBD2 (5 bases). The length of the CDR3 is 12 residues. Trimming pared 3 bases from V and 7 bases from J, leaving 8 bases between. Looked up from germline, CDR1 is MDHEN and CDR2 is SYDVKM. The chain's CDR3 is CASSFEGNTQYF. CDR3 sequence (DNA): TGTGCCAGCAGTTTTGAGGGCAATACGCAGTATTTT.

This chain connects TRBV7-6 to TRBJ2-4; a weak D match, TRBD1 (6 bases). Per germline, CDR1 SGHVS and CDR2 FNYEAQ. Between the trimmed V and J ends, which lost 5 bases and 4 bases, there was a span of 24 bases. This CDR3 is built from 18 residues. The CDR3: CASSPVAAVGAQKNIQYF. In DNA form, the CDR3 reads TGTGCCAGCAGCCCCGTGGCAGCGGTGGGGGCGCAAAAAAACATTCAGTACTTC. The variable domain in full, with the rest retrieved from reference TRBV7-6 and TRBJ2-4, is GAGVSQSPRYKVTKRGQDVALRCDPISGHVSLYWYRQALGQGPEFLTYFNYEAQQDKSGLPNDRFSAERPEGSISTLTIQRTEQRDSAMYRCASSPVAAVGAQKNIQYFGAGTRLSVL.

The genes are TRBV9 and TRBJ2-2; 16 bases agree with TRBD2. This CDR3 has 19 amino acids. With V trimmed by 3 bases and J by 4 bases, 9 bases remained unmatched. Germline V gives CDR1 SGDLS, CDR2 YYNGEE. As DNA, the CDR3 is TGTGCCAGCAGCGCCCTCGGGACTAGCGGGAGGGGGATCACCGGGGAGCTGTTTTTT. Amino acid sequence: CASSALGTSGRGITGELFF.

The chain combines TRBV11-2 with TRBJ2-1; 13 bases agree with TRBD2. The J segment lost 4 bases and the V segment lost 1 base, leaving 10 bases of the junction unmatched. Germline lookup yields CDR1 SGHAT and CDR2 FQNNGV. This CDR3 has 19 amino acids. The CDR3, as DNA: TGTGCCAGCAGCTTAGTCCGTACTGGGGGACTAGCGGGATACAATGAGCAGTTCTTC. This sequence encodes CASSLVRTGGLAGYNEQFF. Supplemented by reference TRBV11-2 and TRBJ2-1, the full variable domain reads EAGVAQSPRYKIIEKRQSVAFWCNPISGHATLYWYQQILGQGPKLLIQFQNNGVVDDSQLPKDRFSAERLKGVDSTLKIQPAKLEDSAVYLCASSLVRTGGLAGYNEQFFGPGTRLTVL.

The chain links TRBV7-3 to TRBJ1-6; D perhaps matches TRBD1 (5 bases). Germline loops: CDR1 SGHTA, CDR2 FQGTGA. This CDR3 spans 14 amino acids. V lost 5 bases to trimming and J lost 5 bases, with 10 bases between them. CDR3 sequence reads: CASSADSNNSPLHF. CDR3 bases: TGTGCCAGCAGCGCCGACAGCAATAATTCACCCCTCCACTTT.

This chain uses TRBV2 with TRBJ2-2; 11 bases fit TRBD2. Germline V gene data show CDR1 as SNHLY and CDR2 as FYNNEI. This CDR3 is built from 15 residues. With 3 bases clipped from V and 5 bases from J, the junction kept 2 bases outside the gene matches. Written as DNA, the CDR3 is TGTGCCAGCAGTGAGACTAGCGGGGAAACCGGGGAGCTGTTTTTT. Residues: CASSETSGETGELFF. The full variable domain, with the rest looked up from reference TRBV2 and TRBJ2-2, is EPEVTQTPSHQVTQMGQEVILRCVPISNHLYFYWYRQILGQKVEFLVSFYNNEISEKSEIFDDQFSVERPDGSNFTLKIRSTKLEDSAMYFCASSETSGETGELFFGEGSRLTVL.

V usage is TRBV5-1 and J usage is TRBJ2-5; possibly TRBD1 for D (6 bases). Germline lookup yields CDR1 SGHRS and CDR2 YFSETQ. Trimming removed 2 bases from V and 4 bases from J, with 18 bases in between. The CDR3 contains 16 residues. The CDR3 nucleotides read TGCGCCAGCAGCTTCGGGGACATCTACGCAGGAGAGACCCAGTACTTC. Translated, it gives CASSFGDIYAGETQYF.

V and J are TRBV12-5 and TRBJ2-3, with D possibly TRBD2 on 5 matching bases. CDR3 length: 16 amino acids. Trimming removed 5 bases from V and 0 bases from J, with 15 bases in between. Germline lookup yields CDR1 LGHNT and CDR2 FRNRAP. CDR3 loop: CASGLTRTGSTDTQYF. CDR3 sequence (DNA): TGTGCTAGTGGTCTGACCAGGACGGGAAGCACAGATACGCAGTATTTT. Complete variable domain (other parts from reference TRBV12-5 and TRBJ2-3): DARVTQTPRHKVTEMGQEVTMRCQPILGHNTVFWYRQTMMQGLELLAYFRNRAPLDDSGMPKDRFSAEMPDATLATLKIQPSEPRDSAVYFCASGLTRTGSTDTQYFGPGTRLTVL.

The chain uses TRBV7-9 and TRBJ2-2; 13 bases map to TRBD2. The germline V gene encodes CDR1 SEHNR and CDR2 FQNEAQ (reference sequence). The V segment lost 6 bases and the J segment 0 bases; nucleotides outside the gene matches: 10. There are 19 residues in the CDR3. The CDR3: CASRQPGLAGPTNTGELFF. The DNA for the CDR3 is TGTGCCAGCAGGCAACCGGGACTAGCGGGACCTACGAACACCGGGGAGCTGTTTTTT. The full variable domain, rest sourced from reference TRBV7-9 and TRBJ2-2, is DTGVSQNPRHKITKRGQNVTFRCDPISEHNRLYWYRQTLGQGPEFLTYFQNEAQLEKSRLLSDRFSAERPKGSFSTLEIQRTEQGDSAMYLCASRQPGLAGPTNTGELFFGEGSRLTVL.

The chain joins TRBV5-4 to TRBJ2-7, with TRBD1 matching over 7 bases. J was trimmed by 2 bases and V by 3 bases; bases with no gene match: 2. The CDR3 length is 13 residues. Per germline, CDR1 SGHNT and CDR2 YYREEE (reference sequence). CDR3 bases: TGTGCCAGCAGCTCCCAGGGGGCCTACGAGCAGTACGTC. Translation: CASSSQGAYEQYV.

CDR3 in DNA: TGTGCCAGCAGAGCTCAGGGGTCTGGAAACACCATATATTTT. Its translation: CASRAQGSGNTIYF. The V gene is TRBV28, the J gene TRBJ1-3; D possibly corresponds to TRBD1 (6 bases). Germline V gene sequence: CDR1 MDHEN, CDR2 SYDVKM. There are 14 residues in the CDR3. The V and J ends lost 6 bases and 1 base respectively, with 10 bases between them.